This T cell receptor beta chain was sequenced for a study of cytomegalovirus exposure and HLA in healthy donors. Whole-study findings and limits: First-cohort TCR clusters were later found to tend to co-occur in the approximately 120 validation repertoires.

Trimming stripped 3 bases from V and 5 bases from J, with 16 bases between. CDR1 MGHDK and CDR2 SYGVNS come from the germline V gene. The CDR3 covers 15 residues. Clones were read by immunoSEQ multiplex PCR, and TCRdb kept only the in-frame ones, dropping some. This table holds tens of thousands of clones, over 90% found once. As concerns this clone: Its antigen remains unidentified.

The chain links TRBV25-1 to TRBJ1-2; D not resolved. The specimen sequenced was PBMCs. This TCR derives from a man between 18 and 29 years old in good health and CMV-seronegative. CDR3 protein: CASSDFFETGYGYTF. Here the CDR3 DNA reads TGTGCCAGCAGTGACTTCTTTGAGACGGGTTATGGCTACACCTTC.